Listed here is a single T cell receptor beta chain. Its matching antigen is unknown. This entry belongs to a study of cytomegalovirus exposure and HLA in healthy donors. Overall study: In an earlier analysis, around 120 million unique TCR beta sequences were found from some 200 million T cells. General observations from the study: Both high specificity and high sensitivity reportedly marked the classifier's diagnosis of cytomegalovirus status. Data from an earlier analysis indicated that most TCR beta V segments were productive either about 87% or about 30% of the time.

The primer mix had 60 Vbeta and 13 Jbeta primers. Assay used: immunoSEQ multiplex PCR; TCRdb lists only in-frame clones, some missing. In the table there are hundreds of thousands of clones, 70% to 85% of which are singletons. Trimming stripped 10 bases from V and 4 bases from J, with 17 bases between. Germline V gives CDR1 MNHEY, CDR2 SMNVEV (reference sequence). This CDR3 comprises 15 residues. The receptor's source is a male donor in good health and CMV-seronegative. Sequencing was performed on PBMCs. The genes are TRBV27 and TRBJ2-6; TRBD2 is a possible D gene (6 bases). Here the CDR3 DNA reads TGTGCCACCTGCCCCCAGGCGGGGGGGGCCAACGTCCTGACTTTC. Its protein is CATCPQAGGANVLTF. Filled out from reference TRBV27 and TRBJ2-6, the complete variable domain reads EAQVTQNPRYLITVTGKKLTVTCSQNMNHEYMSWYRQDPGLGLRQIYYSMNVEVTDKGDVPEGYKVSRKEKRNFPLILESPSPNQTSLYFCATCPQAGGANVLTFGAGSRLTVL.